This T cell receptor (beta chain) is drawn from a study of beta chain features in type 1 diabetes. Notes on the study in general: Sequencing the cDNA could make cells with high TCR expression show up more than they should. For TCRB rearrangement, an influence of HLA type remained unresolved here. There were fewer insertions and more deletions at the VDJ junctions of type 1 diabetes patients.

Note on this clone: Antigen unknown.

Trimming cost V 5 bases and J 5 bases, with 6 bases left between them. This CDR3 is built from 11 residues. Germline V gene sequence: CDR1 MNHNS, CDR2 SASEGT. The entirety of the isolated RNA underwent reverse transcription, so expressed TCRB transcripts were sequenced. Here immunoSEQ multiplex PCR was the method, and the copy in TCRdb shows in-frame clones only, minus some. The sample includes a few hundred thousand clones, approximately 11% of them seen just once. The authors obtained over 98% purity in all sorted populations. V is TRBV6-1 and J is TRBJ2-5, with unresolved D. The TCR sequence derives from a man between 18 and 29 years old in good health. Sequencing input: central memory CD4+ T cells from blood. DNA for the CDR3: TGTGCCAGCAGTTACGGGGAGACCCAGTACTTC. Encoded protein: CASSYGETQYF.